This T cell receptor beta chain was sequenced in a study of molecular identifiers for immune sequencing clone quantification. Study-level background: Four of five splits of RNA from roughly 18,000 or 92,000 naive CD8 cells were sequenced in replicates. Study-wide results and caveats: Barcode collisions between identical TCR molecules could shrink estimates of highly expanded clone sizes.

V was clipped by 8 bases and J by 6 bases, with 13 bases between them. This CDR3 contains 12 residues. Ten or more counts support this clonotype. Its antigen is unknown. Methods described previously were used for bulk TCR libraries, and listed TCR primers were applied. TCRdb ran MiXCR on the PCR reads and lists one entry per CDR3 protein. The sample holds hundreds of thousands of distinct CDR3 sequences; roughly 27% are singletons and the top ten take 0.7% to 0.95%. V usage is TRBV12-3 or TRBV12-4 and J usage is TRBJ1-1; D unresolved. Specimen: naive CD8+ T cells from blood, with Jurkat cell RNA spiked in. Subset meaning: FACS-sorted CD8+CD4-CCR7+CD45RA+ naive T cells. The receptor comes from a human donor in good health. Some libraries in this study had Jurkat cell RNA spiked in. The CDR3 loop reads CASGENRAEAFF. CDR3 nucleotide sequence: TGTGCCAGCGGGGAAAACAGAGCTGAAGCTTTCTTT.